The clone carrying this TCR beta chain was detected a few times. This CDR3 spans 13 amino acids. V was shortened by 5 bases and J by 2 bases, with 8 bases between the two germline ends. Germline loops: CDR1 SGHAT, CDR2 FQNNGV. Next came a second PCR, run for about 7 to 12 cycles, which used a sample-barcoded 5' primer along with a J-beta primer mix. TCRdb itself ran the 5' RACE reads through MiXCR, one entry per CDR3 protein. This table holds hundreds of thousands of distinct CDR3 sequences, roughly 60% found once. This sample is part of a study of blood T cells in healthy people across ages. The sequence derives from a man aged 25 to 40 in good health. Sequencing was done on a sample of blood. The chain joins TRBV11-2 to TRBJ2-3; no definite D call. CDR3 residues: CASSQPPTDTQYF. CDR3 DNA: TGTGCCAGCAGCCAGCCCCCCACAGATACGCAGTATTTT.